This entry lists 26 T cell receptor beta chains sequenced from one sample in a study of blood T cell repertoires in COVID-19 (dated by TCRdb to 2018 to 2020). The method was the immunoSEQ multiplex PCR assay. TCRdb mirrors the immuneACCESS table, restricted to in-frame sequences. Some clones are absent from its copies; in checked studies, under half trace to an unresolved V gene, and the reason for the others is unknown. The sample table records about 65,000 clones; 83% of these occur just once. The ten largest account for approximately 10% of the sample. The sequenced sample consisted of peripheral blood. The receptors here all came from a man aged 45-65 years with COVID-19, enrolled during active disease.

The chain couples TRBV3-1 (or the pseudogene TRBV3-2) to TRBJ2-7; 7 positions match TRBD2. CDR1 is LGHDT and CDR2 is YNNKEL in the germline V gene (reference sequence). V was clipped by 3 bases and J by 12 bases; unmatched bases: 8. The CDR3 is 12 residues long. Written as DNA, the CDR3 is TGTGCCAGCAGCCACCTGGGGGGAGGGCCGTACTTC. It encodes CASSHLGGGPYF.

The V call is TRBV7-9, the J call TRBJ1-1, with 8 positions matching TRBD1. Per germline, CDR1 SEHNR and CDR2 FQNEAQ (reference sequence). V lost 5 bases and J lost 4; bases outside the gene matches: 6. The CDR3 sequence is 14 residues long. The DNA for the CDR3 is TGTGCCAGCAGCACACGGACAGGGAGCACTGAAGCTTTCTTT. This gives the protein CASSTRTGSTEAFF.

The V and J genes are TRBV9 and TRBJ2-3; 8 bases line up with TRBD2. The CDR3 loop spans 17 amino acids. V shed 1 base and J 1 base; nucleotides not matched to a gene: 8. Germline V gene sequence: CDR1 SGDLS, CDR2 YYNGEE. The CDR3 reads CASSVPIAGSGTDTQYF. The CDR3 nucleotides are TGTGCCAGCAGCGTACCCATAGCGGGATCAGGCACAGATACGCAGTATTTT. The complete variable domain, with remaining parts taken from reference TRBV9 and TRBJ2-3, reads DSGVTQTPKHLITATGQRVTLRCSPRSGDLSVYWYQQSLDQGLQFLIQYYNGEERAKGNILERFSAQQFPDLHSELNLSSLELGDSALYFCASSVPIAGSGTDTQYFGPGTRLTVL.

The rearrangement uses TRBV2 and TRBJ2-2, with TRBD1 as a possible D gene (6 bases). V dropped 3 bases and J dropped 0 bases, with 11 bases sitting between them. Germline CDR1 and CDR2: SNHLY and FYNNEI. The CDR3 consists of 16 residues. The CDR3 bases are TGTGCCAGCAGTGATCCCGGACAGCCGAACACCGGGGAGCTGTTTTTT. Amino acids: CASSDPGQPNTGELFF.

J is TRBJ2-2 and V is TRBV7-9; weak D call: TRBD1 (6 bases). The germline gives CDR1 SEHNR, CDR2 FQNEAQ (reference sequence). V was trimmed by 3 bases and J by 4 bases, leaving 12 bases between them. This CDR3 is 15 amino acids long. For the CDR3, the DNA is TGTGCCAGCAGCTTCCTGGCAGGGGTCACCGGGGAGCTGTTTTTT. Protein sequence: CASSFLAGVTGELFF.

The chain recombines TRBV27 with TRBJ1-1, with 7 positions matching TRBD1. The ends lost 6 bases at V and 5 bases at J; junction bases unmatched: 6. The germline V gene has CDR1 MNHEY and CDR2 SMNVEV (reference sequence). The CDR3 runs to 13 residues. CDR3 loop: CASRETGSTEAFF. The CDR3 DNA reads as TGTGCCAGCAGGGAGACAGGGTCAACTGAAGCTTTCTTT.

This clone was counted only a few times. The CDR3 spells CAGSQGWDYGYTF. Written as DNA, the CDR3 is TGTGCCGGGTCACAGGGTTGGGACTATGGCTACACCTTC. The chain couples TRBV2 to TRBJ1-2; possibly TRBD1 for D (6 bases). The germline V gene encodes CDR1 SNHLY and CDR2 FYNNEI. This CDR3 spans 13 amino acids. V gave up 11 bases and J gave up 3 bases, with 16 bases separating them. Combining the CDR3 with reference TRBV2 and TRBJ1-2 gives the whole variable domain EPEVTQTPSHQVTQMGQEVILRCVPISNHLYFYWYRQILGQKVEFLVSFYNNEISEKSEIFDDQFSVERPDGSNFTLKIRSTKLEDSAMYFCAGSQGWDYGYTFGSGTRLTVV.

The chain employs TRBV3-1 (or the pseudogene TRBV3-2) and TRBJ1-5, with unresolved D. Trimming took off 3 bases at V and 4 bases at J, with 7 bases between the two ends. CDR1 is LGHDT, CDR2 YNNKEL, per germline (reference sequence). This CDR3 is 13 amino acids long. DNA for the CDR3: TGTGCCAGCAGCCAGTCTTCGAATCAGCCCCAGCATTTT. Translation: CASSQSSNQPQHF.

This clone came up once. At one end the junction does not follow the germline gene, possibly because of a read error. The chain combines TRBV5-1 with TRBJ1-2; a possible D gene is TRBD1 (6 bases). This CDR3 has 11 amino acids. The germline V gene encodes CDR1 SGHRS and CDR2 YFSETQ. CDR3: CASTMGGPLVF. CDR3 coding DNA: TGCGCCAGCACCATGGGGGGGCCTCTGGTCTTC. The entire variable domain, with the rest obtained from reference TRBV5-1 and TRBJ1-2, is as follows: KAGVTQTPRYLIKTRGQQVTLSCSPISGHRSVSWYQQTPGQGLQFLFEYFSETQRNKGNFPGRFSGRQFSNSRSEMNVSTLELGDSALYLCASTMGGPLVFGSGTRLTVV.

The V call is TRBV27, the J call TRBJ1-1, with unresolved D. This CDR3 spans 13 amino acids. V dropped 6 bases and J dropped 7 bases, with 15 bases sitting between them. Germline V gene data show CDR1 as MNHEY and CDR2 as SMNVEV (reference sequence). CDR3 nucleotides: TGTGCCAGCAGCTTGAGGAATAATGGTGAAGCTTTCTTT. It translates to CASSLRNNGEAFF.

The chain carries TRBV30 and TRBJ2-2; 9 bases map to TRBD2. Germline CDR1 reads GTSNPN; CDR2 reads SVGIG (reference sequence). J lost 4 bases, V lost 3 bases, and 6 bases had no gene match. There are 15 residues in the CDR3. Here the CDR3 DNA reads TGTGCCTGGAGGGGAAGCGGGAGGTTCACCGGGGAGCTGTTTTTT. It translates to CAWRGSGRFTGELFF.

The chain couples TRBV5-4 to TRBJ1-1; possibly TRBD1 for D (5 bases). In germline, CDR1 is SGHNT, CDR2 YYREEE (reference sequence). The CDR3 spans 14 residues. V shed 0 bases and J shed 2 bases, with 8 bases lying between them. The CDR3 nucleotides are TGTGCCAGCAGCTTGGCAGGGTTCAACACTGAAGCTTTCTTT. Translating it yields CASSLAGFNTEAFF.

The chain is built from TRBV5-1 and TRBJ1-2, with 7 bases fitting TRBD1. Germline V gene data show CDR1 as SGHRS and CDR2 as YFSETQ. V was pared by 4 bases and J by 4 bases, with 10 bases of the junction left unmatched. The CDR3 loop spans 15 amino acids. CDR3 region: CASSGRQGESYGYTF. In DNA form, the CDR3 reads TGCGCCAGCAGCGGGCGACAGGGAGAAAGCTATGGCTACACCTTC.

This clone turned up a few times. The rearrangement uses TRBV6-1 and TRBJ2-1, with 12 nucleotides matching TRBD2. The CDR3 consists of 16 residues. Germline CDR1 MNHNS, CDR2 SASEGT. V was clipped by 2 bases and J by 10 bases; unmatched bases: 9. CDR3 DNA: TGTGCCAGCAGTGAACCTCTAGCGGGAGGGCCGAGGGAGCAGTTCTTC. Translated: CASSEPLAGGPREQFF.

The V call is TRBV28, the J call TRBJ2-7; 12 nucleotides align to TRBD2. The CDR3 covers 18 residues. V shed 3 bases and J 0 bases; nucleotides not matched to a gene: 9. The germline CDR1 and CDR2 sequences are MDHEN and SYDVKM. The CDR3 reads CASSFKLAGGRISYEQYF. Here the CDR3 DNA reads TGTGCCAGCAGTTTCAAACTAGCGGGAGGAAGGATCTCCTACGAGCAGTACTTC.

The rearrangement joins TRBV7-2 to TRBJ2-3; 13 nucleotides line up with TRBD2. V gave up 4 bases and J gave up 0 bases; unmatched junction bases: 4. This CDR3 spans 17 amino acids. Germline values: CDR1 SGHTA, CDR2 FQGNSA. The CDR3 coding sequence is TGTGCCAGCAGCTGGGGACTAGCGGGGACAAGCACAGATACGCAGTATTTT. It is translated as CASSWGLAGTSTDTQYF.

This clone has only one observation. The CDR3 bases are TGTGCCAGTAGTATGAGTAGCGGGAGCGGTGAGACCCAGTACTTC. This codes for CASSMSSGSGETQYF. The rearrangement links TRBV19 to TRBJ2-5; 9 bases line up with TRBD2. The germline CDR1 and CDR2 sequences are LNHDA and SQIVND (reference sequence). V shed 3 bases, J shed 5 bases, and the junction held 7 bases outside the gene matches. The CDR3 has 15 residues.

V usage is TRBV24-1 and J usage is TRBJ2-6, with a tentative D call TRBD2 (5 bases). CDR3 size: 15 residues. V lost 6 bases and J lost 0, with 8 bases in between. Germline V CDR1 and CDR2: KGHDR, SFDVKD. As DNA, the CDR3 is TGTGCCACCAGTCTGGGAGCCTCTGGGGCCAACGTCCTGACTTTC. This sequence encodes CATSLGASGANVLTF.

The genes are TRBV12-3 or TRBV12-4 and TRBJ2-2; D unclear. Trimming cost V 3 bases and J 4 bases, with 6 bases left between them. This CDR3 contains 13 residues. The DNA for the CDR3 is TGTGCCAGCAGTTTGACTGCCACCGGGGAGCTGTTTTTT. Its translation: CASSLTATGELFF.

The chain is built from TRBV6-1 and TRBJ2-3, with 12 bases matching TRBD2. CDR3 length equals 19 residues. CDR1 is MNHNS and CDR2 is SASEGT in the germline V gene. The V gene end was trimmed by 2 bases and the J gene end by 2 bases; junction bases not matched to a gene: 11. The CDR3 nucleotides are TGTGCCAGCAGTGAAAACCAACTAGCGGGAGGCGGATCCACAGATACGCAGTATTTT. Residues: CASSENQLAGGGSTDTQYF.

This chain connects TRBV7-8 to TRBJ1-6; D unclear. Germline CDR1 is SGHVS and CDR2 is FQNEAQ. CDR3 length: 15 residues. V lost 5 bases to trimming and J lost 10 bases, with 18 bases between them. Here the CDR3 reads CASSPGRRYGSPLHF. CDR3 in DNA: TGTGCCAGCAGCCCCGGCAGGCGCTACGGATCACCCCTCCACTTT.

V gene TRBV12-3 or TRBV12-4 combines with J gene TRBJ1-1; no firm D call. V shed 2 bases and J shed 2 bases, with 6 bases lying between them. This CDR3 region has 13 residues. The DNA of the CDR3 is TGTGCCAGCAGTTTAATGGCAAACACTGAAGCTTTCTTT. Protein: CASSLMANTEAFF.

In this sample, this clone turned up once. This chain connects TRBV28 to TRBJ2-5; D unresolved. Germline V CDR1 and CDR2: MDHEN, SYDVKM. The V gene lost 3 bases and the J gene lost 2 bases, with 13 bases spanning the gap. This CDR3 contains 15 residues. For the CDR3, the DNA is TGTGCCAGCAGTTTGAAGGTGGCGGCACAAGAGACCCAGTACTTC. It codes for CASSLKVAAQETQYF.

The V gene is TRBV4-3, the J gene TRBJ1-1; 7 bases agree with TRBD1. The V gene end was trimmed by 4 bases and the J gene end by 8 bases; junction bases not matched to a gene: 22. The CDR3 extends over 18 amino acids. Looked up from germline, CDR1 is LGHNA and CDR2 is YSLEER. CDR3 region: CASSPSPVGDRGAVEAFF. The CDR3 nucleotides are TGCGCCAGCAGCCCTTCGCCGGTAGGGGACAGAGGGGCCGTGGAAGCTTTCTTT.

The V call is TRBV4-1, the J call TRBJ2-7, with D possibly TRBD2 on 5 matching bases. CDR1 is MGHRA, CDR2 YSYEKL, per germline. The CDR3 is 16 residues long. V lost 1 base and J lost 3, with 16 bases in between. This chain's CDR3 is CASSQVSGAVNYEQYF. CDR3 bases: TGCGCCAGCAGCCAAGTATCAGGAGCGGTGAACTACGAGCAGTACTTC.

The chain is built from TRBV6-4 and TRBJ2-2, with 10 nucleotides matching TRBD2. This CDR3 spans 14 amino acids. V lost 4 bases to trimming and J lost 5 bases; unmatched junction nucleotides: 1. Per the germline V gene, CDR1 is MRHNA and CDR2 is SNTAGT. CDR3 sequence reads: CASSVAGGTGELFF. The CDR3 region has the DNA TGTGCCAGCAGTGTAGCGGGAGGTACCGGGGAGCTGTTTTTT.